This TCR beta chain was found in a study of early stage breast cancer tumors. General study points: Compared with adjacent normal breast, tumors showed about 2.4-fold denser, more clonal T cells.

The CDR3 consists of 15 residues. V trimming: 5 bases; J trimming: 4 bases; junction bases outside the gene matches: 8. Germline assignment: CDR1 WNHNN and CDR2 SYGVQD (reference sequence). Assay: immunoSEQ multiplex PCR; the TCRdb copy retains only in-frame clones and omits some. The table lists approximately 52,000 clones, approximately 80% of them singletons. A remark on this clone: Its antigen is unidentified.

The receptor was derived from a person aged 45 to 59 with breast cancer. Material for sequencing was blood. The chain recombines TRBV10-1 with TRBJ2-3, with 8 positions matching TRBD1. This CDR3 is CASSKDRGRSDTQYF. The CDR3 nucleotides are TGCGCCAGCAGTAAAGACAGGGGTCGGTCAGATACGCAGTATTTT.